The 29 T cell receptor beta chains below were found in one sample sequenced in a study of blood T cell repertoires in COVID-19. This table comes from immunoSEQ multiplex PCR, and its TCRdb copy is limited to in-frame clones, with some not included. The sample records about 270,000 clones, 88% being singletons. The material sequenced was PBMCs or T cells enriched from blood (not recorded which). These receptors were obtained from a woman between 45 and 60 years old who had recovered from COVID-19.

The CDR3 coding sequence is TGTGCCAGCAGTGAAGCGGGGACTAGCGTCAATGAGCAGTTCTTC. Protein product: CASSEAGTSVNEQFF. This rearrangement joins TRBV6-1 to TRBJ2-1; 10 positions match TRBD2. The germline V gene has CDR1 MNHNS and CDR2 SASEGT. CDR3 length: 15 amino acids. The V segment lost 0 bases and the J segment 6 bases; nucleotides outside the gene matches: 2.

The chain combines TRBV29-1 with TRBJ2-6; 7 nucleotides match TRBD1. The length of the CDR3 is 16 residues. The germline V gene encodes CDR1 SQVTM and CDR2 ANQGSEA. After removal of 8 bases from V and 1 base from J, the junction contained 11 bases not matched to a gene. The CDR3 reads CSLPAGTESGANVLTF. Written as DNA, the CDR3 is TGCAGCCTCCCGGCCGGGACAGAGTCTGGGGCCAACGTCCTGACTTTC.

The chain carries TRBV4-3 and TRBJ2-7; D is possibly TRBD2 (7 bases). The V gene lost 1 base and the J gene lost 2 bases, with 12 bases spanning the gap. This CDR3 has 15 amino acids. CDR1 is LGHNA and CDR2 is YSLEER in the germline V gene. CDR3 nucleotides: TGCGCCAGCAGCCAAGGGGCGGGGGACACCTACGAGCAGTACTTC. This codes for CASSQGAGDTYEQYF.

This clone was found once. V and J are TRBV5-4 and TRBJ1-3; 7 bases are shared with TRBD1. This CDR3 region has 14 residues. The germline gives CDR1 SGHNT, CDR2 YYREEE (reference sequence). V lost 4 bases and J lost 5; bases outside the gene matches: 6. Here the CDR3 reads CASSKPGQRNTIYF. For the CDR3, the DNA is TGTGCCAGCAGCAAACCGGGACAGAGAAACACCATATATTTT.

The chain recombines TRBV7-9 with TRBJ1-2; 9 positions agree with TRBD1. Germline CDR1 and CDR2: SEHNR and FQNEAQ (reference sequence). CDR3 length: 15 amino acids. V lost 4 bases to trimming and J lost 8 bases; unmatched junction nucleotides: 11. CDR3 amino acids: CASSSLNRGLGGYTF. The CDR3 coding sequence is TGTGCCAGCAGCTCACTGAACAGGGGGCTAGGAGGCTACACCTTC.

The table lists this clone with a count of one. This chain connects TRBV2 to TRBJ1-1; no firm D call. This CDR3 region has 12 residues. The V end lost 9 bases, the J end lost 8 bases, and 16 bases lay between the germline ends. CDR1 is SNHLY and CDR2 is FYNNEI in the germline V gene. In DNA form, the CDR3 reads TGTGCCAGTAACATCCTGGCGGGGGAAGCTTTCTTT. Protein sequence: CASNILAGEAFF. Supplemented by reference TRBV2 and TRBJ1-1, the full variable domain reads EPEVTQTPSHQVTQMGQEVILRCVPISNHLYFYWYRQILGQKVEFLVSFYNNEISEKSEIFDDQFSVERPDGSNFTLKIRSTKLEDSAMYFCASNILAGEAFFGQGTRLTVV.

This clone was detected once. The rearrangement links TRBV5-1 to TRBJ1-6; 7 nucleotides align to TRBD1. The CDR3 has 14 residues. Germline assignment: CDR1 SGHRS and CDR2 YFSETQ. Losses at the gene ends were 0 bases for V and 8 bases for J; bases not matched to a gene: 2. Written as DNA, the CDR3 is TGCGCCAGCAGCTTGGCGCAGGGGGATTCACCCCTCCACTTT. Translated: CASSLAQGDSPLHF.

This clone was seen a handful of times. The V and J genes are TRBV10-3 and TRBJ1-2; D is uncertain. In germline, CDR1 is ENHRY, CDR2 SYGVKD. V lost 0 bases, J lost 2 bases, and 10 bases lay in between. This CDR3 is 15 amino acids long. CDR3 amino acids: CAISESPGNNYGYTF. CDR3 nucleotide sequence: TGTGCCATCAGTGAGTCCCCGGGAAACAACTATGGCTACACCTTC.

A single count supports this clone. The rearrangement links TRBV24-1 to TRBJ1-5, with 11 positions matching TRBD1. Germline CDR1 is KGHDR and CDR2 is SFDVKD. Trimming at V came to 4 bases and at J to 6 bases, leaving 4 bases not matched to a gene. The CDR3 contains 15 residues. The CDR3 is CATSESGQGGQPQHF. In nucleotides, the CDR3 is TGTGCCACCAGTGAGTCGGGACAGGGGGGTCAGCCCCAGCATTTT.

The chain has TRBV5-1 and TRBJ2-2; tentative D call: TRBD1 (5 bases). Germline CDR1 and CDR2: SGHRS and YFSETQ. Trimming stripped 4 bases from V and 5 bases from J, with 9 bases between. The length of the CDR3 is 13 residues. The CDR3 bases are TGCGCCAGCAGCGACAGACAGACCGGGGAGCTGTTTTTT. It translates to CASSDRQTGELFF.

The chain uses TRBV7-6 and TRBJ1-5; weak D call: TRBD1 (6 bases). Germline-derived CDR1 and CDR2 are SGHVS and FNYEAQ. Trimming shortened V by 5 bases and J by 6 bases, and 20 bases separated the two germline ends. The CDR3 length is 16 residues. The CDR3 bases are TGTGCCAGCAGCCCAACAGACAACAGGGTCGGTCAGCCCCAGCATTTT. Translating it yields CASSPTDNRVGQPQHF.

V usage is TRBV9 and J usage is TRBJ2-1; 10 bases align to TRBD2. The CDR3 runs 15 residues. Looked up from germline, CDR1 is SGDLS and CDR2 is YYNGEE. Trimming cost V 0 bases and J 12 bases; bases outside gene matches: 9. CDR3 sequence reads: CASSVESGRAEGQFF. The CDR3 nucleotides read TGTGCCAGCAGCGTAGAAAGCGGGAGGGCCGAGGGGCAGTTCTTC.

The CDR3: CASSQAPSGSYEQYF. DNA of the CDR3: TGTGCCAGCAGCCAAGCGCCTAGCGGGAGCTACGAGCAGTACTTC. The chain couples TRBV13 to TRBJ2-7, with TRBD2 matching over 10 bases. CDR1 and CDR2 from the germline V gene are PRHDT and FYEKMQ (reference sequence). This CDR3 has 15 residues. The junction had 7 bases not matched to a gene; V was cut back by 5 bases and J by 3 bases.

Here the CDR3 reads CAITRDRGNNEQFF. The CDR3 DNA reads as TGTGCCATCACGCGAGACAGAGGTAACAATGAGCAGTTCTTC. The rearrangement uses TRBV10-3 and TRBJ2-1, with TRBD1 as a possible D gene (5 bases). Germline assignment: CDR1 ENHRY and CDR2 SYGVKD. The V end was cut by 7 bases, the J end by 5 bases, with 15 bases between. This CDR3 spans 14 amino acids.

J is TRBJ2-7 and V is TRBV2, with 7 bases lining up with TRBD1. CDR1 is SNHLY, CDR2 FYNNEI, per germline. V lost 8 bases and J lost 5; bases outside the gene matches: 6. This CDR3 spans 12 amino acids. The CDR3 is CASRGQVHEQYF. For the CDR3, the DNA is TGTGCCAGCCGAGGACAGGTCCACGAGCAGTACTTC.

Notes on this clone: This specimen includes other DNA sequences encoding the same CDR3. V gene TRBV5-1 combines with J gene TRBJ1-6; 10 nucleotides line up with TRBD1. This CDR3 spans 14 amino acids. Germline loops: CDR1 SGHRS, CDR2 YFSETQ. Trimming took 4 bases from V and 7 from J; bases not matched to a gene: 2. DNA of the CDR3: TGCGCCAGCAGCCCGGGACAGGGGAATTCACCCCTCCACTTT. Protein product: CASSPGQGNSPLHF. The complete variable domain, with remaining parts taken from reference TRBV5-1 and TRBJ1-6, reads KAGVTQTPRYLIKTRGQQVTLSCSPISGHRSVSWYQQTPGQGLQFLFEYFSETQRNKGNFPGRFSGRQFSNSRSEMNVSTLELGDSALYLCASSPGQGNSPLHFGNGTRLTVT.

This clone has only one observation. The chain couples TRBV28 to TRBJ2-7; the match to TRBD1 covers 7 bases. The CDR3 contains 12 residues. Per the germline V gene, CDR1 is MDHEN and CDR2 is SYDVKM. Germline trimming cut 6 bases from V and 6 bases from J; bases unmatched to any gene: 5. The CDR3 spells CASSQRGREQYF. The CDR3 DNA reads TGTGCCAGCAGCCAAAGGGGGCGCGAGCAGTACTTC.

CDR3 residues: CASSLTNYGYTF. The DNA of the CDR3 is TGTGCCAGCAGCCTTACTAACTATGGCTACACCTTC. V gene TRBV13 combines with J gene TRBJ1-2; D remains ambiguous. This CDR3 region has 12 residues. Trimming removed 5 bases from V and 0 bases from J, with 4 bases in between. Germline assignment: CDR1 PRHDT and CDR2 FYEKMQ (reference sequence).

In its sample, this clone was seen a few times. The chain employs TRBV12-3 or TRBV12-4 and TRBJ1-1; tentatively, D is TRBD1 (5 bases). CDR3 size: 13 residues. V lost 10 bases to trimming and J lost 4 bases, with 16 bases between them. CDR3 residues: CATRSGEITEAFF. DNA of the CDR3: TGTGCCACCCGTTCGGGGGAGATCACTGAAGCTTTCTTT.

This rearrangement joins TRBV5-4 to TRBJ2-7; 14 bases are shared with TRBD2. The length of the CDR3 is 16 residues. CDR1 and CDR2 from the germline V gene are SGHNT and YYREEE (reference sequence). V lost 4 bases to trimming and J lost 6 bases; unmatched junction nucleotides: 9. Here the CDR3 reads CASSAGGLAGGGEQYF. The CDR3 DNA is TGTGCCAGCAGCGCTGGCGGACTAGCGGGAGGTGGCGAGCAGTACTTC.

J is TRBJ2-7 and V is TRBV5-1; D possibly corresponds to TRBD2 (5 bases). Germline V lookup: CDR1 SGHRS, CDR2 YFSETQ. The CDR3 loop spans 15 amino acids. Trimming removed 0 bases at V and 0 bases at J, with 10 bases between. The CDR3 DNA sequence: TGCGCCAGCAGCTTGGGGCCAGGAGGCTCCTACGAGCAGTACTTC. Its protein is CASSLGPGGSYEQYF.

V and J are TRBV7-9 and TRBJ2-4; 10 bases map to TRBD1. The CDR3 covers 18 residues. V lost 0 bases, J lost 1 base, and 6 bases stayed unmatched. Germline loops: CDR1 SEHNR, CDR2 FQNEAQ (reference sequence). CDR3 sequence reads: CASSLAPTDRGAKNIQYF. CDR3 DNA sequence: TGTGCCAGCAGCTTAGCTCCCACGGACAGGGGGGCCAAAAACATTCAGTACTTC.

This clone was recorded only once. Written as DNA, the CDR3 is TGTGCCATCAGTGAAACAGGGGGCAGCTATGGCTACACCTTC. It encodes CAISETGGSYGYTF. The chain carries TRBV10-3 and TRBJ1-2, with 9 bases aligning to TRBD1. This CDR3 contains 14 residues. The ends lost 3 bases at V and 4 bases at J; junction bases unmatched: 3. Germline-derived CDR1 and CDR2 are ENHRY and SYGVKD.

The genes are TRBV27 and TRBJ2-6; no firm D call. V was cut by 4 bases and J by 0 bases, with 10 bases left in between. CDR1 MNHEY and CDR2 SMNVEV come from the germline V gene (reference sequence). This CDR3 is 16 amino acids long. The CDR3: CASSSVKNSGANVLTF. As DNA, the CDR3 is TGTGCCAGCAGTTCGGTCAAGAACTCTGGGGCCAACGTCCTGACTTTC.

This sequence joins TRBV12-3 or TRBV12-4 and TRBJ2-5; 7 bases agree with TRBD2. V dropped 3 bases and J dropped 5; count of bases not matched to a gene: 3. This CDR3 is built from 13 residues. The CDR3 here is CASSFRTRETQYF. The CDR3 DNA reads TGTGCCAGCAGTTTCCGGACTAGGGAGACCCAGTACTTC.

This clone was seen a few times. This chain joins TRBV7-3 and TRBJ2-1; 9 nucleotides line up with TRBD2. Trimming at V came to 2 bases and at J to 9 bases, leaving 5 bases not matched to a gene. Germline values: CDR1 SGHTA, CDR2 FQGTGA. This CDR3 comprises 14 residues. The CDR3 bases are TGTGCCAGCAGCTTAGGACTAGCGACGTCTGAGCAGTTCTTC. Its protein is CASSLGLATSEQFF.

This clone has a handful of counts. The chain links TRBV9 to TRBJ1-2, with D possibly TRBD1 on 5 matching bases. Germline V lookup: CDR1 SGDLS, CDR2 YYNGEE. The CDR3 has 16 amino acids. Trimming took 4 bases from V and 2 from J, leaving 18 bases between them. The chain's CDR3 is CASSSGYGGSNYGYTF. The CDR3 DNA reads as TGTGCCAGCAGCTCGGGATACGGGGGATCAAACTATGGCTACACCTTC.

The genes are TRBV9 and TRBJ2-1; possibly TRBD2 for D (5 bases). Trimming took 4 bases from V and 6 from J, leaving 14 bases between them. This CDR3 contains 14 residues. Per germline, CDR1 SGDLS and CDR2 YYNGEE. CDR3 sequence (DNA): TGTGCCAGCAGCCCCGGAGGTTGGGGCAATGAGCAGTTCTTC. It translates to CASSPGGWGNEQFF.

This clone was observed a few times. DNA for the CDR3: TGCGCCAGCAGCTTGTCGTCAGGGGAAGAGACCCAGTACTTC. As protein: CASSLSSGEETQYF. This chain uses TRBV5-1 with TRBJ2-5; a weak D match, TRBD1 (6 bases). The CDR3 covers 14 residues. V lost 1 base to trimming and J lost 3 bases, with 10 bases between them. Germline CDR1 is SGHRS and CDR2 is YFSETQ.